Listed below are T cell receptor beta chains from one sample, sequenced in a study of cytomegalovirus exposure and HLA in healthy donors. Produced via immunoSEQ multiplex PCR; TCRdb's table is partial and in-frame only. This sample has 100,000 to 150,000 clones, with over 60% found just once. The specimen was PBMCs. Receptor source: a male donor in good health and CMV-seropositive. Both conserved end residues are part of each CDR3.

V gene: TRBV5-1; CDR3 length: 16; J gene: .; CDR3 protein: CASSPRGAANTGELFF
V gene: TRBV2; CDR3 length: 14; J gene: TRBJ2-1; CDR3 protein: CASTFSSGVNEQFF
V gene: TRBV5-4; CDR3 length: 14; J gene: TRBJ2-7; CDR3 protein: CASSKNQGADEQYF
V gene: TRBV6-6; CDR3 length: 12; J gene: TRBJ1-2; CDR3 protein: CASSPEGYGYTF
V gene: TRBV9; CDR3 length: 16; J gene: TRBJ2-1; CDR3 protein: CASSVLASSSYNEQFF
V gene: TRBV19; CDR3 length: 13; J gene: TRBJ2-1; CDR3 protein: CASSKREDNEQFF
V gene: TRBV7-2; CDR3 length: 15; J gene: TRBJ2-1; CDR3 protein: CASSKTSGTWGEQFF
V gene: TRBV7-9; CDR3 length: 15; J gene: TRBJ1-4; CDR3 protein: CASSSNREGNEKLFF
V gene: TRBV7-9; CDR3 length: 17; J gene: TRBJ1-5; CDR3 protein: CASSPLSRQGGNQPQHF
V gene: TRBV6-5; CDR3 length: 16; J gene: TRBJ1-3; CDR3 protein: CASSYSMGAFGNTIYF
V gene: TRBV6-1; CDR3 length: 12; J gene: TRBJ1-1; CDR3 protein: CASSSIQGAAFF
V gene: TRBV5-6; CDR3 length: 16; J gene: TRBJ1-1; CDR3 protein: CASRSGTGGLGTEAFF
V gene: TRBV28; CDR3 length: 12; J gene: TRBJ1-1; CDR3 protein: CASTQTGAEAFF
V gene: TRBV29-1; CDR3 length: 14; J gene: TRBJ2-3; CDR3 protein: CSVTGTRLTDTQYF
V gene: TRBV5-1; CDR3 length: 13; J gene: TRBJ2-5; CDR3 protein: CASSLEGPETQYF
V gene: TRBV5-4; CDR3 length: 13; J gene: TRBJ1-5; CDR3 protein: CASSSGGEQPQHF
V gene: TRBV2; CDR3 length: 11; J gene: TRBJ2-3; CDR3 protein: CASGPRDTQYF
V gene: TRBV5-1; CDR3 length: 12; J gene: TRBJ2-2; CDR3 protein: CASSPQSGELFF
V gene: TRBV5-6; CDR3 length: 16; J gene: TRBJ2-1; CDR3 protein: CASSLATGLAANEQFF
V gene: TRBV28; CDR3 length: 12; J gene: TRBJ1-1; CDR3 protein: CASNPGWTEAFF
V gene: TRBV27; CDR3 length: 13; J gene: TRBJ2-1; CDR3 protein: CASSLKGIDEQFF
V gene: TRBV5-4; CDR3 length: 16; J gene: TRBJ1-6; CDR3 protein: CASSLGGRGWNSPLHF
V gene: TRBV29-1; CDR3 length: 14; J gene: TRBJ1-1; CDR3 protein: CSVRPGQVNTEAFF
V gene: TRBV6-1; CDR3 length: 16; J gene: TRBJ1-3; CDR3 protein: CASSEMGGQAGNTIYF
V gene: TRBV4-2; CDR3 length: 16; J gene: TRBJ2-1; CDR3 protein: CASSQVPLGSYNEQFF
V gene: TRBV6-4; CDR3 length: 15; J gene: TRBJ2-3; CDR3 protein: CASSSQRGSTDTQYF
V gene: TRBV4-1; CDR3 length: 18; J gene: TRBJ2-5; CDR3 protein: CASSLYGQGAPKGETQYF
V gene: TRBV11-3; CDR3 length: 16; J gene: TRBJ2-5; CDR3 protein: CASSLGSGTAQETQYF
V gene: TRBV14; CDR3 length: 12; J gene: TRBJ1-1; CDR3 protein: CASSQDWFRAFF
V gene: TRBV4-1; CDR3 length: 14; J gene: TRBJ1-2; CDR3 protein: CASSPQRANYGYTF
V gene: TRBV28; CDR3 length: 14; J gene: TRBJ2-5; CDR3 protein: CASSLGGAQETQYF
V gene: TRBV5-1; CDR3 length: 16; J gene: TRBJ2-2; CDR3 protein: CASSLVAGATTGELFF
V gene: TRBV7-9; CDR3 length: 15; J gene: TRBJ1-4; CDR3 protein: CASSAQGATNEKLFF
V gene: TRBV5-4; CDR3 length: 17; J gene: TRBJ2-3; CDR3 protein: CASSPDSGTSGRHTQYF
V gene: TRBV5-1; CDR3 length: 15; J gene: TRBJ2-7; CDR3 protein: CASRQGTGDSYEQYF
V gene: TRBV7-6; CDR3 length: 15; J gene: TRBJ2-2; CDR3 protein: CASSLVGGGVGELFF
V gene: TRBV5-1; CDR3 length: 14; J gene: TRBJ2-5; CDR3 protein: CASSGQGAEETQYF
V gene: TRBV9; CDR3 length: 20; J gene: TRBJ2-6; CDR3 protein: CASSSTLSGRGSSGANVLTF
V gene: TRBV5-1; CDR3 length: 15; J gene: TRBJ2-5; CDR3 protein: CASSLDGGVLRTQYF
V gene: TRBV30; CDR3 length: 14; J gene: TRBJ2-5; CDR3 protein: CAWRGTGTSGDKYF
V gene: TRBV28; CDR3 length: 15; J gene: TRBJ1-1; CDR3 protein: CASSSYAGRGPEAFF
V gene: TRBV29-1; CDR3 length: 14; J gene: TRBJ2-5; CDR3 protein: CSVTGQGIGETQYF
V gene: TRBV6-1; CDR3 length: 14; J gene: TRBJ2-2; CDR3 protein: CASRTHTNTGELFF
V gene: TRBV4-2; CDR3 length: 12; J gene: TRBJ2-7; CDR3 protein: CASSSSGYEQYF
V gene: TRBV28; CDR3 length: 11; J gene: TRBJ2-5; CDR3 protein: CASSSLETQYF
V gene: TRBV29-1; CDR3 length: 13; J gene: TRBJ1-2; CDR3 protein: CSLTRDRGNGYTF
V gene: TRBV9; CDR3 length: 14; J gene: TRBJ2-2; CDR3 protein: CASSVQGDTGELFF
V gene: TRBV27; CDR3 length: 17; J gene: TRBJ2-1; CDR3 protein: CASSLFAGGSSYNEQFF
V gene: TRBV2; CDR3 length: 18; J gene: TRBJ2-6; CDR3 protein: CASKSRTGESSGANVLTF
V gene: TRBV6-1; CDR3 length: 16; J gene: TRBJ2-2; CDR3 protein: CASSARGTTNTGELFF
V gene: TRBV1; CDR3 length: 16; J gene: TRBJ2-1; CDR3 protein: CTSSQRLAPSYNEQFF
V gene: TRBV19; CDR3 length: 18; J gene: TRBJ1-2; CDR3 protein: CASRSSLFHGQGSDGYTF
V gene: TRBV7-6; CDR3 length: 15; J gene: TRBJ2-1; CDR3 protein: CASSLGSGGAGEQFF
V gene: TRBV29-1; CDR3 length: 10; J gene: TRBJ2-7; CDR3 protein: CSVDTGEQYF
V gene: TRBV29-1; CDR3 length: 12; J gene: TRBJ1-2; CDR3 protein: CSAGIVRDGYTF
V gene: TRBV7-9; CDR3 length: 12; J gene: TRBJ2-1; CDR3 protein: CSSSFGGDEQFF
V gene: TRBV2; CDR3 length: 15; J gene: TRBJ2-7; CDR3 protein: CASGNPKGLFYEQYF